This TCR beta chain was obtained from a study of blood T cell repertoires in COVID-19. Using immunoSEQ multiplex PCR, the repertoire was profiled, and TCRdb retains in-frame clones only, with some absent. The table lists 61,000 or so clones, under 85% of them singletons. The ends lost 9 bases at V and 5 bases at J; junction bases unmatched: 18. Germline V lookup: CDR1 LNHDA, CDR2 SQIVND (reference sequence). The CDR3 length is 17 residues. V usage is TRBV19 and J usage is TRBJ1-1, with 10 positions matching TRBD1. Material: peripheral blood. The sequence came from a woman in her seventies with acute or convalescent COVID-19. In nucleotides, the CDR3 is TGTGCCAGCGGAACCGGGACAGGGGCTCCCGGGGAAACTGAAGCTTTCTTT. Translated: CASGTGTGAPGETEAFF.